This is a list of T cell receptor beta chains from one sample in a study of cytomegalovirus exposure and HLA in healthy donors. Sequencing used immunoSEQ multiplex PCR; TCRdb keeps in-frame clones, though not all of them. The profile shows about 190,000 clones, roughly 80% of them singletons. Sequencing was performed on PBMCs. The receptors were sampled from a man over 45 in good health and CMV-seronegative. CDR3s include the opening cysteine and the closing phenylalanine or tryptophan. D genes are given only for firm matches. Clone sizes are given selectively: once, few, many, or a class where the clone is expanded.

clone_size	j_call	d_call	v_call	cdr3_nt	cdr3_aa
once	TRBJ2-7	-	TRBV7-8	TGTGCCAGCAGCGGGCAGGGACTCTCCTACGAGCAGTACTTC	CASSGQGLSYEQYF
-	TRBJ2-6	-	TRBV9	TGTGCCAGCAGCCTAGATAACAGAGCTGGGGCCAACGTCCTGACTTTC	CASSLDNRAGANVLTF
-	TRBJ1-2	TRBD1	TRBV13	TGTGCCAGCAGCCTACAGGGGATCTATGGCTACACCTTC	CASSLQGIYGYTF
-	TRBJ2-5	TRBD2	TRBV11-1	TGTGCCAGCAGCTTAGTTTTAGCGGGAGAGACCCAGTACTTC	CASSLVLAGETQYF
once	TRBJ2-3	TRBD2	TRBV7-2	TGTGCCAGCAGCTTAGTTTCCGGGAGGGTGACAGATACGCAGTATTTT	CASSLVSGRVTDTQYF
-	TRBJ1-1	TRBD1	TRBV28	TGTGCCAGCAGTTCACAGGGGGCGGAAAGCACTGAAGCTTTCTTT	CASSSQGAESTEAFF
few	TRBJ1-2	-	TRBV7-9	TGTGCCAGCAGCCCCCCTACGTCAGAGACAGGCTCATATGGCTACACCTTC	CASSPPTSETGSYGYTF
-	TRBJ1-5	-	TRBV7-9	TGTGCCAGCAGCCTGCAGGGCGATCAGCCCCAGCATTTT	CASSLQGDQPQHF
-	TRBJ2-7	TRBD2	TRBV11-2	TGTGCCAGCACCCTAACCGGGGGGAGGAACGAGCAGTACTTC	CASTLTGGRNEQYF
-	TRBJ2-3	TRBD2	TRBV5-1	TGCGCCAGCAGCTCCCCTGGGACTAGCGTAAGTGCAGATACGCAGTATTTT	CASSSPGTSVSADTQYF
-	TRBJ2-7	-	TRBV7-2	TGTGCCAGCAGGCAGATTAACGGCGCGGGCGAGCAGTACTTC	CASRQINGAGEQYF
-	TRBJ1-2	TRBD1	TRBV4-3	TGCGCCAGCAGCCAAGTAGCTCAGGGGGCGGGGGGCTACACCTTC	CASSQVAQGAGGYTF
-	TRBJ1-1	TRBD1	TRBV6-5	TGTGCCAGCAGTCGAGGGACAGGGGAGACTGAAGCTTTCTTT	CASSRGTGETEAFF
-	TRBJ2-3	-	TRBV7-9	TGTGCCAGCAGCTTAGCCACAGCCCCTAGCACAGATACGCAGTATTTT	CASSLATAPSTDTQYF
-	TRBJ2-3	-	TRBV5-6	TGTGCCAGCATACAGGGCACTAGCACAGATACGCAGTATTTT	CASIQGTSTDTQYF
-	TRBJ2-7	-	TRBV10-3	TGTGCCATCAGTGAGACACGGGACGAGCAGTACTTC	CAISETRDEQYF
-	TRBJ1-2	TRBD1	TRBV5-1	TGCGCCAGCAGCTTGACAGGGGAGGACTATGGCTACACCTTC	CASSLTGEDYGYTF
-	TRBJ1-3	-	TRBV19	TGTGCCAGTAGTGTACAGGACCGCTCTGGAAACACCATATATTTT	CASSVQDRSGNTIYF
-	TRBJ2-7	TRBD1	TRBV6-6	TGTGCCAGCAGTTACGGGCAGGGGGCGGTCTACGAGCAGTACTTC	CASSYGQGAVYEQYF
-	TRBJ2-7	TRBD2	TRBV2	TGTGCCAGCGGAAAAAAGCGGGAGTCCGAGCAGTACTTC	CASGKKRESEQYF
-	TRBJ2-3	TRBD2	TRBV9	TGTGCCAGCAGCGTAGGACTAGCGGGAGTGCGAGATACGCAGTATTTT	CASSVGLAGVRDTQYF
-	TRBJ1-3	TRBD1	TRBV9	TGTGCCAGCAGCGCCGGAACCGGGACAGCTGGAAACACCATATATTTT	CASSAGTGTAGNTIYF
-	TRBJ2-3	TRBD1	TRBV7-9	TGTGCCAGCAGCCCACAGGGGGCGAAGACAGATACGCAGTATTTT	CASSPQGAKTDTQYF
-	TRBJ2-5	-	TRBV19	TGTGCCAGTAGTATGGAAAGGGGAGAGACCCAGTACTTC	CASSMERGETQYF
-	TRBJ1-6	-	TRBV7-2	TGTGCCAGCAGCCCACCCGCCACCAGATCACCCCTCCACTTT	CASSPPATRSPLHF
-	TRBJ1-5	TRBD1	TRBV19	TGTGCCACCTTTGACAGGGGTGGGAGCAATCAGCCCCAGCATTTT	CATFDRGGSNQPQHF
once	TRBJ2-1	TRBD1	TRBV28	TGTGCCAGCAACGTCCCGGGACAGGGGGCCGCTGAGCAGTTCTTC	CASNVPGQGAAEQFF
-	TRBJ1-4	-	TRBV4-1	TGCGCCAGCAGCTTAGGGGCTGCGGCTAATGAAAAACTGTTTTTT	CASSLGAAANEKLFF
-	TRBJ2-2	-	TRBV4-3	TGCGCCAGCAGCCAAGTGGGGGAGGGGGGGCATAGGACCGGGGAGCTGTTTTTT	CASSQVGEGGHRTGELFF
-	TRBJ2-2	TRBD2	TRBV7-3	TGTGCCAGCAGCTTAGCGGGAGAAGGCGGGGAGCTGTTTTTT	CASSLAGEGGELFF
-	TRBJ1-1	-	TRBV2	TGTGCCAGCAGTGTCCTTAACACTGAAGCTTTCTTT	CASSVLNTEAFF
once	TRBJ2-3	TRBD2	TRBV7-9	TGTGCCAGCAGCTTAGTTACTAGCGGCACAGATACGCAGTATTTT	CASSLVTSGTDTQYF
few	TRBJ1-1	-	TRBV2	TGTGCCAGCACGGTTCAGGCCTTTAACACTGAAGCTTTCTTT	CASTVQAFNTEAFF
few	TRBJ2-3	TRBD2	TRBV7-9	TGTGCCAGCAGCGTACTAGCGGGGGGGCAGGCAGATACGCAGTATTTT	CASSVLAGGQADTQYF
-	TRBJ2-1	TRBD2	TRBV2	TGTGCCTTACAAGGGGAGGGCCTGGTAGCCAAAACCTACAATGAGCAGTTCTTC	CALQGEGLVAKTYNEQFF